Detailed here is one T cell receptor beta chain. The sample originates from a study of T cells in Graves' hyperthyroidism and ophthalmopathy. Amplified TCR beta CDR3 regions derived from RNA transcripts. HTBI primers were used for first-round RT-PCR of the TCR CDR3. TCRdb re-called the multiplex PCR reads with MiXCR, one entry per CDR3 protein. Among hundreds of thousands of distinct CDR3 sequences, 20% were seen once, and the ten largest hold about 45%. Trimming took 5 bases from V and 5 from J; bases not matched to a gene: 6. In germline, CDR1 is SGHRS, CDR2 YFSETQ. The CDR3 extends over 13 amino acids.

The origin of this receptor is a man aged 35 to 55 with Graves' ophthalmopathy. The chain is built from TRBV5-1 and TRBJ1-2; 7 bases fit TRBD1. The source material was blood. CDR3 sequence (DNA): TGCGCCAGCAGTACATCAGGGGGTTATGGCTACACCTTC. Encoded protein: CASSTSGGYGYTF. Drawing the rest from reference TRBV5-1 and TRBJ1-2, the complete variable domain is KAGVTQTPRYLIKTRGQQVTLSCSPISGHRSVSWYQQTPGQGLQFLFEYFSETQRNKGNFPGRFSGRQFSNSRSEMNVSTLELGDSALYLCASSTSGGYGYTFGSGTRLTVV.